The present T cell receptor (beta chain) was sequenced within a study of shared clonotypes between healthy human individuals. Study-level findings and limits: In contrast to clonotypes shared by all four donors, non-shared clonotypes had lower generation probabilities.

On sorted subsets, replicate PCRs used 150 to 250 ng DNA, or some 27,000 T cell genomes. Data came from immunoSEQ multiplex PCR; TCRdb stores just in-frame clones and leaves some out. The table lists millions of clones, about 94% of them singletons. Concerning this clone: Its antigen is undetermined.

Terminally differentiated effector memory CD45RA+ cells were excluded by CCR7 positive selection of CD45RO-negative cells. Healthy HIV-negative adults without recent acute infections or vaccinations served as donors. Looked up from germline, CDR1 is SNHLY and CDR2 is FYNNEI. This CDR3 comprises 15 residues. Trimming removed 0 bases at V and 6 bases at J, with 14 bases between. Sequenced material: naive CD8+ T cells sorted from blood. This clonotype was obtained from a man in his late teens or twenties in good health. The genes are TRBV2 and TRBJ1-2; a weak D match, TRBD1 (6 bases). The CDR3 is CASSEALRSGDGYTF. The CDR3 DNA follows: TGTGCCAGCAGTGAAGCGCTTCGGTCAGGGGATGGCTACACCTTC.